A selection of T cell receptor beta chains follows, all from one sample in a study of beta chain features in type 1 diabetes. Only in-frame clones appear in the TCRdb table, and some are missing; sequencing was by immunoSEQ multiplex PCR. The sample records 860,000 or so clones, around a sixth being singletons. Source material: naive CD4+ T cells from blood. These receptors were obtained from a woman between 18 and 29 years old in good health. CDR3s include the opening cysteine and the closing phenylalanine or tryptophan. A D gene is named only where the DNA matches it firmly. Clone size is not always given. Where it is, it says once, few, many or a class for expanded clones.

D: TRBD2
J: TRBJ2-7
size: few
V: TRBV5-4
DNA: TGTGCCAGCAGCCCCGGGACTAGCGGGAGGACGGCGACCTACGAGCAGTACTTC
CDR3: CASSPGTSGRTATYEQYF

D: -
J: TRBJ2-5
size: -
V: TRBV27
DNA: TGTGCCAGCAGCCCCCTTAGAGCTGGGGAAGAGACCCAGTACTTC
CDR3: CASSPLRAGEETQYF

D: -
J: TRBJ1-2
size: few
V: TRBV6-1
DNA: TGTGCCAGCAGTGAAGGGGGGGCTAACTATGGCTACACCTTC
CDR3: CASSEGGANYGYTF

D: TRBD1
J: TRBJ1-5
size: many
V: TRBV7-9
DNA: TGTGCCAGCAGCTTAGGGACAGGGGGCGATCAGCCCCAGCATTTT
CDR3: CASSLGTGGDQPQHF

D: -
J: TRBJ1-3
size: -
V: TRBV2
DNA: TGTGCCAGCAGCGGAGAGCGGAACTCTGGAAACACCATATATTTT
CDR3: CASSGERNSGNTIYF

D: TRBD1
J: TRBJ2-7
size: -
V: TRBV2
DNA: TGTGCCAGCAGTGCGATACGGACAGGGACCTACGAGCAGTACTTC
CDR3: CASSAIRTGTYEQYF

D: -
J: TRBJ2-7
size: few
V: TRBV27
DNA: TGTGCCAGCAGTTTTACCGGGACCGGACCCTACGAGCAGTACTTC
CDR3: CASSFTGTGPYEQYF

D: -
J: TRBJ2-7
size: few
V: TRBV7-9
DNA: TGTGCCAGCAGCCTAAAAGGGAGTTCCGAGCAGTACTTC
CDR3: CASSLKGSSEQYF

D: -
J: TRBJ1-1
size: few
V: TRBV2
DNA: TGTGCCAGTGTGAAGGGGAACACTGAAGCTTTCTTT
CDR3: CASVKGNTEAFF

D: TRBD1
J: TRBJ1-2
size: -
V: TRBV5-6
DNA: TGTGCCAGCAGCTCGGGAGGGGGCTTATATGGCTACACCTTC
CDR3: CASSSGGGLYGYTF

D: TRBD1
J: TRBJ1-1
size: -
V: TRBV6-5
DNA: TGTGCCAGCAGCCCGGGACAGATGAACACTGAAGCTTTCTTT
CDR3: CASSPGQMNTEAFF

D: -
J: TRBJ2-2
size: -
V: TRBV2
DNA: TGTGCCAGCAGTACAAACCTCCGGGGGGAGCTGTTTTTT
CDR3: CASSTNLRGELFF

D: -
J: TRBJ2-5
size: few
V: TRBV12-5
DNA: TGTGCTAGTGGTTTGGCCGGACGTGCGGGGACCCAGTACTTC
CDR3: CASGLAGRAGTQYF

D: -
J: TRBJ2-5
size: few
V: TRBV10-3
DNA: TGTGCCATCAGGGCTGGCGGGCCAAGGATGCAAGAGACCCAGTACTTC
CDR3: CAIRAGGPRMQETQYF

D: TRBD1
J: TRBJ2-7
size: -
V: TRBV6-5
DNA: TGTGCCAGCAGGAAGGACAGGGGGCGCGCGAACGAGCAGTACTTC
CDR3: CASRKDRGRANEQYF

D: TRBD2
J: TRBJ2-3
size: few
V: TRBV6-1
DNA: TGTGCCAGCAACCGAGCGGGAGCTGGAGATACGCAGTATTTT
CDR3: CASNRAGAGDTQYF

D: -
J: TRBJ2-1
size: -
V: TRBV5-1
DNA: TGCGCCAGCAGCTTGTCGGTCCCCGTTCTGGTACATGAGCAGTTCTTC
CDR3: CASSLSVPVLVHEQFF